Reported below is one T cell receptor beta chain. Its antigen is not known. The data originate from a study of OX40 agonist ivuxolimab in advanced cancers. Broader study findings: The average count of expanded clones was higher among CD8+ T cells than among CD4+. Partial responders at 0.1-3.0 mg/kg had among the lowest clonal expansion.

The CDR3 consists of 14 residues. Per germline, CDR1 MNHNS and CDR2 SASEGT. V was clipped by 1 base and J by 4 bases, with 10 bases between them. The data were produced by immunoSEQ multiplex PCR, yet TCRdb's version contains in-frame clones alone and is incomplete. The sample has tens of thousands of clones, around 90% seen once. This TCR was sampled from an adult with an advanced solid tumor such as melanoma, head and neck, liver or kidney cancer. Sequencing used CD4+ or CD8+ T cells sorted from blood, obtained in a trial of the OX40 agonist ivuxolimab. V gene TRBV6-1 combines with J gene TRBJ2-5; D is unresolved. DNA of the CDR3: TGTGCCAGCAGTGAAGGTCTCTTGGGAGAGACCCAGTACTTC. Its protein product is CASSEGLLGETQYF.